What follows is one T cell receptor beta chain and its context. Its antigen remains unidentified. The sample belongs to a study of cytotoxic CD8 clonotypes in ibrutinib-treated CLL. Whole-study findings and limits: Sampling of sustained-remission and progressing patients occurred at differing times.

Target depth was 1 in 200,000 to 1 in 1 million T cells, about 10x per clonotype. Sequencing used immunoSEQ multiplex PCR; TCRdb keeps in-frame clones, though not all of them. This table holds around 250,000 clones, 60% to 75% found once. The material sequenced was PBMCs, taken after 24 months of ibrutinib treatment. This TCR was sampled from a human donor with chronic lymphocytic leukemia.

CDR3 nucleotide sequence: TGTGCCAGCTCACCTTGGGACAGGAAGAACACTGAAGCTTTCTTT. Its translation is CASSPWDRKNTEAFF. The chain links TRBV18 to TRBJ1-1; 8 nucleotides line up with TRBD1. The CDR3 has 15 amino acids. Germline trimming cut 3 bases from V and 1 base from J; bases unmatched to any gene: 4. CDR1 is KGHSH, CDR2 LQKENI, per germline.